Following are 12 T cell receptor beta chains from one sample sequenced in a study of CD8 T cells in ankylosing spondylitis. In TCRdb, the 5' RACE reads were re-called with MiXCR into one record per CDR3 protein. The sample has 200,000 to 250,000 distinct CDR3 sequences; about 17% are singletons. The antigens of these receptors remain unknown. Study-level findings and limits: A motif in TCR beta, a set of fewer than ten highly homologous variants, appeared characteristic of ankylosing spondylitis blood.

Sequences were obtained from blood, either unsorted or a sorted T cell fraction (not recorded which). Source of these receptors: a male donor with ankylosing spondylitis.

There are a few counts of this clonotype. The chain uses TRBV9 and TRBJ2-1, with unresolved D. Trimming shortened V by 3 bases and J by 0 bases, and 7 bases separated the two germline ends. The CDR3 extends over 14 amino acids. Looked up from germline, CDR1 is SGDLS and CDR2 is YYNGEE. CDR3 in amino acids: CASSGSFSYNEQFF. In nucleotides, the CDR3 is TGTGCCAGCAGCGGCAGCTTCTCCTACAATGAGCAGTTCTTC.

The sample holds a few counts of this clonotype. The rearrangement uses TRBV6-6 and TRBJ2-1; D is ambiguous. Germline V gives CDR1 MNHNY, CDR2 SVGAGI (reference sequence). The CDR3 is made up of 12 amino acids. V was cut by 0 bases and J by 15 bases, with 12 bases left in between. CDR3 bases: TGTGCCAGCAGTTACTCCCCCGCGGATCGGTTCTTC. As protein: CASSYSPADRFF.

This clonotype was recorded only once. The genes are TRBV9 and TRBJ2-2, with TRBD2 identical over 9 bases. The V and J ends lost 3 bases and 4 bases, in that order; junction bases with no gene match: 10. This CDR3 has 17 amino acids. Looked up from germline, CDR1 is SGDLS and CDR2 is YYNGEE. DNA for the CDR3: TGTGCCAGCAGCGAACCGTTAGCGGGAGCGGGCACCGGGGAGCTGTTTTTT. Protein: CASSEPLAGAGTGELFF.

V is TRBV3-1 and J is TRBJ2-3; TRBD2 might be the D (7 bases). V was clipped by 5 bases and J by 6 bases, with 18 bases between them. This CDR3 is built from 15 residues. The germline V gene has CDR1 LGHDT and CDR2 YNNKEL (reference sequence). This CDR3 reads CASSSLRGGHDTQYF. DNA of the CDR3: TGTGCCAGCAGCTCCCTTAGGGGGGGCCACGATACGCAGTATTTT.

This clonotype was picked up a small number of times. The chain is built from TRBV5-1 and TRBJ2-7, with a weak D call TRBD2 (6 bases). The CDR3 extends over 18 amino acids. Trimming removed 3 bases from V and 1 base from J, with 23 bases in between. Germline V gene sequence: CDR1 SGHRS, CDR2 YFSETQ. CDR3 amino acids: CASSSKEGWSSVSYEQYF. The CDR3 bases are TGCGCCAGCAGCTCCAAGGAAGGGTGGTCTAGCGTTTCCTACGAGCAGTACTTC. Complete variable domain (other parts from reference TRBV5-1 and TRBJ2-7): KAGVTQTPRYLIKTRGQQVTLSCSPISGHRSVSWYQQTPGQGLQFLFEYFSETQRNKGNFPGRFSGRQFSNSRSEMNVSTLELGDSALYLCASSSKEGWSSVSYEQYFGPGTRLTVT.

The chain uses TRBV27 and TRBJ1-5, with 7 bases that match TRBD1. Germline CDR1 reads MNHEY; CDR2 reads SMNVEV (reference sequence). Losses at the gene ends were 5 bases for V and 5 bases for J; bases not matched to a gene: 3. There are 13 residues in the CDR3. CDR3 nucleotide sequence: TGTGCCAGCAGTAAGGGGGCACATCAGCCCCAGCATTTT. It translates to CASSKGAHQPQHF.

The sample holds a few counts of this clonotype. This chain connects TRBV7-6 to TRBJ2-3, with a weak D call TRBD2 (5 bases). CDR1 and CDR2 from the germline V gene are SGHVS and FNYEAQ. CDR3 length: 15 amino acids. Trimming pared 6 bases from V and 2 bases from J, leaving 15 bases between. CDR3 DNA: TGTGCCAGCAGAGTCTCTCAGAGGGACACAGATACGCAGTATTTT. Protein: CASRVSQRDTDTQYF.

The CDR3 loop reads CASSWRTSGSYEQYF. The CDR3 coding sequence is TGTGCCAGCAGCTGGAGGACTAGCGGTTCCTACGAGCAGTACTTC. This chain links TRBV7-8 with TRBJ2-7; 10 bases align to TRBD2. The CDR3 consists of 15 residues. The V segment lost 4 bases and the J segment 1 base; nucleotides outside the gene matches: 4. Germline V gene data show CDR1 as SGHVS and CDR2 as FQNEAQ.

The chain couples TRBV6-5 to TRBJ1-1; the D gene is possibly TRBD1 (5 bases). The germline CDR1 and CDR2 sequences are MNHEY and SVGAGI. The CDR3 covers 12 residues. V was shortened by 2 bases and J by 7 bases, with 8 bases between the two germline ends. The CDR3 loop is CASSYGGNEAFF. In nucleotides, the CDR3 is TGTGCCAGCAGTTACGGGGGGAATGAAGCTTTCTTT.

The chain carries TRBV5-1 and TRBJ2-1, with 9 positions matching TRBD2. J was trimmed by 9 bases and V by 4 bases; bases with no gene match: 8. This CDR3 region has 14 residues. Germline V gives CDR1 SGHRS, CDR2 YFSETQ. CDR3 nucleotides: TGCGCCAGCAGCGGGACGGCTAGCGGGATTGAGCAGTTCTTC. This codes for CASSGTASGIEQFF.

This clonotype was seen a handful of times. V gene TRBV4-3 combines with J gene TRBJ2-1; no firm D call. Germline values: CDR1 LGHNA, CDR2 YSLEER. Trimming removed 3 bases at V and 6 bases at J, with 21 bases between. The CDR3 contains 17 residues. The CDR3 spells CASSHGPPTSLANEQFF. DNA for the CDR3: TGCGCCAGCAGCCATGGCCCTCCTACAAGTTTAGCCAATGAGCAGTTCTTC.

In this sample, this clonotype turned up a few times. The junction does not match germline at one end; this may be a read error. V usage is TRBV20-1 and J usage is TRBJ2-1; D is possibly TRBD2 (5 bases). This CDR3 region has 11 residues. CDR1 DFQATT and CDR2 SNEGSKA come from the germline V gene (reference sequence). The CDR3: CSARGYNEQFF. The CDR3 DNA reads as TGCAGTGCCAGAGGGTACAATGAGCAGTTCTTC.